These T cell receptor beta chains were read from a single sample in a study of OX40 agonist ivuxolimab in advanced cancers. Only in-frame clones appear in the TCRdb table, and some are missing; sequencing was by immunoSEQ multiplex PCR. This sample carries some 39,000 clones, 70% to 90% of them seen once, and the ten largest clones take over 2.5%. The specimen was CD4+ or CD8+ T cells sorted from blood, collected in a trial of the OX40 agonist ivuxolimab. Receptor source: an adult with an advanced solid tumor such as melanoma, head and neck, liver or kidney cancer. CDR3s include the opening cysteine and the closing phenylalanine or tryptophan. The order of the fields is V gene, J gene, clone size, D gene, CDR3 protein, CDR3 DNA. D genes are given only for firm matches. Not every row has a clone size; where given, it reads once, few, many or a size class.

v_call: TRBV27; j_call: TRBJ1-2; clone_size: -; d_call: -; cdr3_aa: CASSSGPRSGYTF; cdr3_nt: TGTGCCAGCAGCTCGGGTCCTCGGAGTGGCTACACCTTC
v_call: TRBV18; j_call: TRBJ2-5; clone_size: -; d_call: TRBD2; cdr3_aa: CASSPVREVWETQYF; cdr3_nt: TGTGCCAGCTCACCCGTGCGGGAGGTATGGGAGACCCAGTACTTC
v_call: TRBV19; j_call: TRBJ1-4; clone_size: -; d_call: TRBD1; cdr3_aa: CASSIRGREKLFF; cdr3_nt: TGTGCCAGTAGTATTAGGGGGCGCGAAAAACTGTTTTTT
v_call: TRBV25-1; j_call: TRBJ2-3; clone_size: -; d_call: TRBD2; cdr3_aa: CASSEGLASGTYTDTQYF; cdr3_nt: TGTGCCAGCAGTGAGGGGTTGGCTAGCGGGACGTACACAGATACGCAGTATTTT
v_call: TRBV5-1; j_call: TRBJ2-3; clone_size: -; d_call: TRBD2; cdr3_aa: CASSLQLAGSTDTQYF; cdr3_nt: TGCGCCAGCAGCCTTCAACTAGCGGGGAGCACAGATACGCAGTATTTT
v_call: TRBV4-3; j_call: TRBJ1-1; clone_size: -; d_call: -; cdr3_aa: CASSVGGFGGEAFF; cdr3_nt: TGCGCCAGCTCGGTAGGGGGTTTTGGCGGTGAAGCTTTCTTT
v_call: TRBV19; j_call: TRBJ1-2; clone_size: few; d_call: -; cdr3_aa: CASSRDTNYGYTF; cdr3_nt: TGTGCCAGTAGTAGAGACACCAACTATGGCTACACCTTC
v_call: TRBV2; j_call: TRBJ2-1; clone_size: -; d_call: -; cdr3_aa: CASSDLREQFF; cdr3_nt: TGTGCCAGCAGTGATTTACGGGAGCAGTTCTTC
v_call: TRBV7-8; j_call: TRBJ2-3; clone_size: -; d_call: TRBD2; cdr3_aa: CASSVSSGSTLPPRGYF; cdr3_nt: TGTGCCAGCAGCGTATCTAGCGGGAGCACTCTCCCTCCCCGGGGGTATTTT
v_call: TRBV9; j_call: TRBJ1-5; clone_size: -; d_call: -; cdr3_aa: CASSVSSVINQPQHF; cdr3_nt: TGTGCCAGCAGCGTAAGTTCCGTGATCAATCAGCCCCAGCATTTT
v_call: TRBV4-1; j_call: TRBJ1-1; clone_size: -; d_call: -; cdr3_aa: CASRRNTEAFF; cdr3_nt: TGCGCCAGCAGAAGGAACACTGAAGCTTTCTTT
v_call: TRBV27; j_call: TRBJ1-2; clone_size: few; d_call: TRBD1; cdr3_aa: CASSLNQDRGEGGYTF; cdr3_nt: TGTGCCAGCAGTTTAAACCAGGACAGGGGCGAAGGTGGCTACACCTTC
v_call: TRBV7-2; j_call: TRBJ2-3; clone_size: -; d_call: TRBD1; cdr3_aa: CASSLVGTGLSTDTQYF; cdr3_nt: TGTGCCAGCAGCTTAGTGGGGACAGGGTTAAGTACAGATACGCAGTATTTT
v_call: TRBV5-1; j_call: TRBJ2-3; clone_size: -; d_call: -; cdr3_aa: CASSLVARGTDTQYF; cdr3_nt: TGCGCCAGCAGCTTGGTCGCTAGGGGCACAGATACGCAGTATTTT
v_call: TRBV7-7; j_call: TRBJ1-1; clone_size: -; d_call: -; cdr3_aa: CASSPGWNTEAFF; cdr3_nt: TGTGCTAGCAGCCCCGGATGGAACACTGAAGCTTTCTTT
v_call: TRBV27; j_call: TRBJ2-1; clone_size: -; d_call: -; cdr3_aa: CASSLWGAGGNHNEQFF; cdr3_nt: TGTGCCAGCAGTTTATGGGGGGCAGGGGGAAATCACAATGAGCAGTTCTTC
v_call: TRBV19; j_call: TRBJ2-2; clone_size: -; d_call: -; cdr3_aa: CASSILITKLTGELFF; cdr3_nt: TGTGCCAGTAGTATTTTGATAACCAAGCTCACCGGGGAGCTGTTTTTT
v_call: TRBV25-1; j_call: TRBJ2-3; clone_size: -; d_call: -; cdr3_aa: CASSVGSTDTQYF; cdr3_nt: TGTGCCAGCAGTGTCGGTAGCACAGATACGCAGTATTTT
v_call: TRBV10-3; j_call: TRBJ2-7; clone_size: -; d_call: TRBD2; cdr3_aa: CAISDRTSGYEQYF; cdr3_nt: TGTGCCATCAGTGATAGGACTAGCGGCTACGAGCAGTACTTC
v_call: TRBV2; j_call: TRBJ2-5; clone_size: -; d_call: TRBD2; cdr3_aa: CASRAELAGGLETQYF; cdr3_nt: TGTGCCAGCAGGGCCGAACTAGCGGGAGGCTTGGAGACCCAGTACTTC
v_call: TRBV6-6; j_call: TRBJ1-4; clone_size: once; d_call: TRBD1; cdr3_aa: CASSTGQGGEKLFF; cdr3_nt: TGTGCCAGCAGCACCGGACAGGGTGGAGAAAAACTGTTTTTT
v_call: TRBV4-2; j_call: TRBJ2-2; clone_size: once; d_call: -; cdr3_aa: CASSQARTANTGELFF; cdr3_nt: TGTGCCAGCAGCCAAGCAAGAACAGCTAACACCGGGGAGCTGTTTTTT
v_call: TRBV5-1; j_call: TRBJ2-5; clone_size: -; d_call: -; cdr3_aa: CASSLVGREETQYF; cdr3_nt: TGCGCCAGCAGCTTGGTGGGCAGGGAAGAGACCCAGTACTTC
v_call: TRBV7-9; j_call: TRBJ2-1; clone_size: -; d_call: TRBD2; cdr3_aa: CASSFTTSGPPNEQFF; cdr3_nt: TGTGCCAGCAGTTTTACGACTAGCGGGCCACCCAATGAGCAGTTCTTC
v_call: TRBV29-1; j_call: TRBJ2-4; clone_size: -; d_call: -; cdr3_aa: CSVEEVSSEDIQYF; cdr3_nt: TGCAGCGTTGAAGAGGTTTCCAGTGAGGACATTCAGTACTTC
v_call: TRBV30; j_call: TRBJ1-5; clone_size: once; d_call: -; cdr3_aa: CAWSLGEGNQPQHF; cdr3_nt: TGTGCCTGGAGTTTAGGGGAAGGCAATCAGCCCCAGCATTTT
v_call: TRBV5-1; j_call: TRBJ2-5; clone_size: -; d_call: -; cdr3_aa: CASSLVNGAQETQYF; cdr3_nt: TGCGCCAGCAGCTTGGTTAACGGCGCCCAAGAGACCCAGTACTTC
v_call: TRBV11-2; j_call: TRBJ1-1; clone_size: -; d_call: TRBD1; cdr3_aa: CASSLSTGGTEAFF; cdr3_nt: TGTGCCAGCAGCTTATCTACAGGGGGCACTGAAGCTTTCTTT